Below, 9 T cell receptor beta chains from the same sample are listed, as sequenced in a study of blood T cell repertoires in COVID-19. TCRdb's table, derived via immunoSEQ multiplex PCR, lists solely in-frame clones and lacks some. This table has 440,000 or so clones, around 89% appearing once. Sequenced: peripheral blood. All receptors come from a woman in her thirties or forties with COVID-19, enrolled during active disease.

The chain uses TRBV5-1 and TRBJ2-2; 8 nucleotides line up with TRBD1. This CDR3 is 15 amino acids long. Germline V gene lookup returns CDR1 SGHRS and CDR2 YFSETQ. Trimming took 7 bases from V and 1 from J; bases not matched to a gene: 6. CDR3 nucleotides: TGCGCCAGCCGCTACGACAGGGGGAACACCGGGGAGCTGTTTTTT. Its protein product is CASRYDRGNTGELFF.

CDR3 sequence: CASSVDIRRGSSMGYTF. CDR3 nucleotides: TGTGCCAGCAGCGTAGATATTCGGCGGGGGAGTTCGATGGGCTACACCTTC. The chain combines TRBV9 with TRBJ1-2; maybe TRBD1 (5 bases). The CDR3 has 17 residues. Germline CDR1 reads SGDLS; CDR2 reads YYNGEE. Deletions cut 0 bases from V and 8 bases from J, with 23 bases between.

This chain links TRBV6-1 with TRBJ1-6; 10 nucleotides agree with TRBD1. Germline CDR1 reads MNHNS; CDR2 reads SASEGT. The CDR3 contains 16 residues. V shed 4 bases and J 9 bases; nucleotides not matched to a gene: 9. For the CDR3, the DNA is TGTGCCAGCAGTGTGACTTCCCGGGACAGGGGTTCACCCCTCCACTTT. Translated: CASSVTSRDRGSPLHF.

The chain links TRBV27 to TRBJ1-1; TRBD1 might be the D (6 bases). In germline, CDR1 is MNHEY, CDR2 SMNVEV (reference sequence). The CDR3 extends over 16 amino acids. V lost 5 bases to trimming and J lost 3 bases, with 19 bases between them. CDR3 nucleotide sequence: TGTGCCAGCAGTGACCTAAGGGGCGCAGGGGACACTGAAGCTTTCTTT. It translates to CASSDLRGAGDTEAFF.

The chain carries TRBV14 and TRBJ2-1, with D hard to call. The length of the CDR3 is 13 residues. V lost 9 bases and J 8 bases, leaving 17 bases between the germline ends. Germline V gene lookup returns CDR1 SGHDN and CDR2 FVKESK. The CDR3: CASALTSWDEQFF. The CDR3 region has the DNA TGTGCCAGTGCCCTGACAAGCTGGGATGAGCAGTTCTTC. The full variable domain, rest sourced from reference TRBV14 and TRBJ2-1, is EAGVTQFPSHSVIEKGQTVTLRCDPISGHDNLYWYRRVMGKEIKFLLHFVKESKQDESGMPNNRFLAERTGGTYSTLKVQPAELEDSGVYFCASALTSWDEQFFGPGTRLTVL.

This chain connects TRBV9 to TRBJ2-1; D is perhaps TRBD2 (5 bases). The CDR3 covers 15 residues. Trimming shortened V by 4 bases and J by 2 bases, and 13 bases separated the two germline ends. Looked up from germline, CDR1 is SGDLS and CDR2 is YYNGEE. In DNA form, the CDR3 reads TGTGCCAGCAGCCAAGGGAGTGGCGCCTACAATGAGCAGTTCTTC. Translating it yields CASSQGSGAYNEQFF.

The rearrangement links TRBV7-9 to TRBJ1-1; a possible D gene is TRBD1 (5 bases). Germline V lookup: CDR1 SEHNR, CDR2 FQNEAQ (reference sequence). This CDR3 has 19 amino acids. V was pared by 5 bases and J by 0 bases, with 25 bases between. CDR3 DNA sequence: TGTGCCAGCAGCCTCGTGGGGGGTAAGGGAGGGCCCATGAACACTGAAGCTTTCTTT. It encodes CASSLVGGKGGPMNTEAFF.

This chain uses TRBV18 with TRBJ2-1, with TRBD2 as a possible D gene (5 bases). The CDR3 contains 17 residues. Trimming removed 2 bases from V and 3 bases from J, with 17 bases in between. The germline V gene encodes CDR1 KGHSH and CDR2 LQKENI. CDR3 in DNA: TGTGCCAGCTCACCAGCCCGGGGTATAGGTGACTACAATGAGCAGTTCTTC. Its translation: CASSPARGIGDYNEQFF.

The V and J genes are TRBV19 and TRBJ1-6; maybe TRBD1 (6 bases). The germline CDR1 and CDR2 sequences are LNHDA and SQIVND (reference sequence). This CDR3 region has 14 residues. V was pared by 4 bases and J by 7 bases, with 11 bases between. CDR3 in amino acids: CASSTQGWNSPLHF. The CDR3, as DNA: TGTGCCAGTAGTACCCAGGGGTGGAATTCACCCCTCCACTTT. Variable domain in full (rest from reference TRBV19 and TRBJ1-6): DGGITQSPKYLFRKEGQNVTLSCEQNLNHDAMYWYRQDPGQGLRLIYYSQIVNDFQKGDIAEGYSVSREKKESFPLTVTSAQKNPTAFYLCASSTQGWNSPLHFGNGTRLTVT.